What follows are 30 T cell receptor beta chains derived from one specimen sequenced in a study of T cells expressing NK-cell markers. TCRdb re-called the 5' RACE reads, yielding one record per CDR3 amino acid sequence without DNA. The sample includes a few hundred thousand distinct CDR3 sequences. The sample comprised blood T cells: a sorted CD56 or NKG2C T cell subset, CD4+ or CD8+ T cells, or bulk PBMC T cells (not recorded which). All receptors come from a man aged 18-30 years in good health.

The chain uses TRBV3-1 and TRBJ2-1; there is no DNA to check the TCRdb D call of TRBD1. Looked up from germline, CDR1 is LGHDT and CDR2 is YNNKEL (reference sequence). The length of the CDR3 is 15 residues. Here the CDR3 reads CASSRRDRVGNEQFF.

The CDR3 sequence is CSAITRTYNEQFF. V usage is TRBV20-1 and J usage is TRBJ2-1; TCRdb indicates TRBD2, and absent DNA this call remains unverified. The germline V gene encodes CDR1 DFQATT and CDR2 SNEGSKA (reference sequence). The CDR3 consists of 13 residues.

V is TRBV7-9 and J is TRBJ2-7; there is no DNA to check the TCRdb D call of TRBD2. Germline V gives CDR1 SEHNR, CDR2 FQNEAQ (reference sequence). This CDR3 is built from 14 residues. The CDR3 region is CASSWGVIADEQYF.

The V call is TRBV25-1, the J call TRBJ2-5. Germline V lookup: CDR1 MGHDK, CDR2 SYGVNS. The CDR3 runs to 13 residues. CDR3 sequence: CASSEEHQETQYF.

The chain employs TRBV5-1 and TRBJ2-5; no DNA is available, so the TRBD1 call from TCRdb remains unchecked. CDR1 is SGHRS, CDR2 YFSETQ, per germline. CDR3 length: 14 residues. Here the CDR3 reads CASSSGTVQETQYF.

The chain joins TRBV12-3 or TRBV12-4 to TRBJ2-5; TCRdb proposes TRBD2, but this gene call is untestable without DNA. The CDR3 runs 15 residues. The CDR3 sequence: CASSFVGLAGETQYF.

This chain uses TRBV15 with TRBJ2-1; no DNA is available, so the TRBD1 call from TCRdb remains unchecked. Germline V gives CDR1 LNHNV, CDR2 YYDKDF (reference sequence). CDR3 length: 12 amino acids. This CDR3 reads CATSMSRHEQFF.

V is TRBV6-1 and J is TRBJ1-2; the D call from TCRdb, TRBD1, cannot be confirmed without DNA. CDR1 and CDR2 from the germline V gene are MNHNS and SASEGT. This CDR3 spans 16 amino acids. The chain's CDR3 is CASSLETGTGLRGYTF.

The rearrangement links TRBV7-9 to TRBJ1-1; TCRdb gives TRBD1 as the D gene, but with no DNA this cannot be confirmed. The CDR3 is made up of 13 amino acids. Germline lookup yields CDR1 SEHNR and CDR2 FQNEAQ (reference sequence). CDR3 loop: CASRPPGRAEAFF.

The gene calls are TRBV20-1 and TRBJ2-3; TCRdb indicates TRBD1, and absent DNA this call remains unverified. The CDR3 length is 12 residues. The germline V gene encodes CDR1 DFQATT and CDR2 SNEGSKA (reference sequence). The CDR3 reads CSAPVPADTQYF.

The chain couples TRBV27 to TRBJ2-3; no DNA is available, so the TRBD2 call from TCRdb remains unchecked. The CDR3 sequence is 16 residues long. The germline V gene encodes CDR1 MNHEY and CDR2 SMNVEV (reference sequence). CDR3 loop: CASKYELAGGSGTQYF.

V is TRBV29-1 and J is TRBJ2-5; as DNA is missing, the TRBD2 call by TCRdb cannot be tested. CDR1 SQVTM and CDR2 ANQGSEA come from the germline V gene. CDR3 length equals 17 residues. The CDR3 loop is CSGIGLAGVSGRETQYF.

This chain joins TRBV10-3 and TRBJ2-7. Germline CDR1 reads ENHRY; CDR2 reads SYGVKD. The CDR3 extends over 13 amino acids. The chain's CDR3 is CAISVEVSYEQYF.

The chain couples TRBV2 to TRBJ1-5; TCRdb proposes TRBD1, but this gene call is untestable without DNA. The CDR3 loop spans 17 amino acids. The V gene's germline CDR1 is SNHLY and CDR2 FYNNEI. CDR3 in amino acids: CASSRQGATPSGQPQHF.

The chain links TRBV6-2 or TRBV6-3 to TRBJ2-1; the D gene TCRdb calls, TRBD2, cannot be checked with no DNA. The CDR3 has 20 amino acids. CDR1 MNHEY and CDR2 SVGEGT come from the germline V gene. The CDR3 here is CASSLRPGLAPEISYNEQFF.

The chain uses TRBV5-1 and TRBJ2-7; the TRBD1 assignment by TCRdb is unverifiable without DNA. The CDR3 runs to 15 residues. CDR1 and CDR2 from the germline V gene are SGHRS and YFSETQ. The CDR3 protein is CASSWGQGAPNEQYF.

The chain recombines TRBV6-1 with TRBJ1-1. The CDR3 loop spans 12 amino acids. Germline CDR1 MNHNS, CDR2 SASEGT. CDR3 region: CASTGRDIEAFF.

The chain couples TRBV20-1 to TRBJ2-1; TCRdb's D call, TRBD2, is unchecked because there is no DNA. The CDR3 runs to 17 residues. Looked up from germline, CDR1 is DFQATT and CDR2 is SNEGSKA (reference sequence). The CDR3 loop is CSARDPGASGVYNEQFF.

The rearrangement uses TRBV12-3 or TRBV12-4 and TRBJ2-1; TCRdb's assignment of TRBD2 cannot be checked, as there is no DNA. CDR3 size: 14 residues. CDR3 loop: CASSLALSASRQFF.

The chain uses TRBV5-1 and TRBJ1-4. Per the germline V gene, CDR1 is SGHRS and CDR2 is YFSETQ. The CDR3 is 14 residues long. CDR3 protein: CASSYGTDYEKLFF.

The CDR3 sequence: CASNAQVGATEAFF. V and J are TRBV5-5 and TRBJ1-1; TCRdb lists TRBD1, though no DNA is available to test this call. Germline V lookup: CDR1 SGHKS, CDR2 YYEKEE (reference sequence). CDR3 length equals 14 residues.

The chain combines TRBV7-7 with TRBJ2-1. The CDR3 covers 14 residues. CDR1 is SSHAT and CDR2 is FNYEAQ in the germline V gene (reference sequence). The CDR3 region is CASSLAGVSDEQFF.

The V call is TRBV11-2, the J call TRBJ2-1. Germline values: CDR1 SGHAT, CDR2 FQNNGV. There are 12 residues in the CDR3. CDR3 sequence reads: CASSSSRVEQFF.

The chain links TRBV5-1 to TRBJ1-4. CDR1 and CDR2 from the germline V gene are SGHRS and YFSETQ. This CDR3 contains 13 residues. CDR3: CASSPDNGEKLFF.

This sequence joins TRBV19 and TRBJ2-2; the D call of TRBD1 rests on TCRdb alone, since no DNA is present to check it. From germline, CDR1 is LNHDA and CDR2 SQIVND (reference sequence). This CDR3 spans 15 amino acids. CDR3 amino acids: CASSMGVTDTGELFF. The full variable domain, rest sourced from reference TRBV19 and TRBJ2-2, is DGGITQSPKYLFRKEGQNVTLSCEQNLNHDAMYWYRQDPGQGLRLIYYSQIVNDFQKGDIAEGYSVSREKKESFPLTVTSAQKNPTAFYLCASSMGVTDTGELFFGEGSRLTVL.

This chain links TRBV7-2 with TRBJ2-1; the TCRdb D gene call, TRBD2, has no DNA to confirm it. This CDR3 is built from 17 residues. Looked up from germline, CDR1 is SGHTA and CDR2 is FQGNSA. CDR3 in amino acids: CASSSLSVGSSYNEQFF. Looking up the rest from reference TRBV7-2 and TRBJ2-1 gives the full variable domain: GAGVSQSPSNKVTEKGKDVELRCDPISGHTALYWYRQSLGQGLEFLIYFQGNSAPDKSGLPSDRFSAERTGGSVSTLTIQRTQQEDSAVYLCASSSLSVGSSYNEQFFGPGTRLTVL.

The chain links TRBV11-3 to TRBJ2-1; TCRdb's D call, TRBD2, is unchecked because there is no DNA. The germline V gene has CDR1 SGHNT and CDR2 YENEEA. CDR3 length equals 15 residues. This CDR3 reads CASSLGAGTSGDEFF.

The V and J genes are TRBV29-1 and TRBJ1-4; TCRdb's D call of TRBD1 is untestable without DNA. Germline V gene lookup returns CDR1 SQVTM and CDR2 ANQGSEA. The CDR3 is made up of 13 amino acids. CDR3 residues: CGGSGQANEKLFF.

The V gene is TRBV29-1, the J gene TRBJ1-2; TCRdb reports TRBD1, a call that lacks DNA to check it against. The CDR3 contains 17 residues. The germline CDR1 and CDR2 sequences are SQVTM and ANQGSEA. This CDR3 is CSVGPGTGQGAYYGYTF.

The chain uses TRBV29-1 and TRBJ2-1. Germline V gene data show CDR1 as SQVTM and CDR2 as ANQGSEA. The CDR3 consists of 14 residues. The CDR3 region is CSVGDSSSYNEQFF.